The 2 T cell receptor beta chains below come from one sample, sequenced in a study of blood T cell repertoires in COVID-19. Sequenced by immunoSEQ multiplex PCR; TCRdb stores in-frame clones only, minus some. The profile shows about 190,000 clones, almost 85% of them singletons. The sample comprised peripheral blood. These receptors were obtained from a woman between 65 and 79 years old with active or convalescent COVID-19.

The chain uses TRBV28 and TRBJ2-7; 12 bases match TRBD2. The CDR3 sequence is 16 residues long. V lost 1 base and J lost 2; bases outside the gene matches: 3. Germline CDR1 MDHEN, CDR2 SYDVKM. The chain's CDR3 is CASSLFASGRAYEQYF. The CDR3 nucleotides are TGTGCCAGCAGTTTATTTGCTAGCGGGAGGGCCTACGAGCAGTACTTC.

This sequence joins TRBV6-6 and TRBJ2-3, with a tentative D call TRBD1 (7 bases). This CDR3 has 14 residues. The ends were cut back, 6 bases at V and 4 bases at J, with 14 bases in the middle. Germline values: CDR1 MNHNY, CDR2 SVGAGI (reference sequence). The DNA for the CDR3 is TGTGCCAGCAGCCCAGGGGGGCGCCCAGATACGCAGTATTTT. Translation gives CASSPGGRPDTQYF.